This entry features one T cell receptor beta chain sequence. Its antigen is not known. This sample is drawn from a study of T cells in Graves' hyperthyroidism and ophthalmopathy. Study-wide findings and caveats: By a 13 V-J model, ophthalmopathy was set apart from stable hyperthyroidism. Most thyroid clonotypes expanded above 0.001 appeared in blood too.

Germline CDR1 and CDR2: SGHTA and FQGNSA. The CDR3 contains 16 residues. The V gene lost 1 base and the J gene lost 7 bases, with 14 bases spanning the gap. It was uncontrolled infection, other autoimmune disease, pregnancy or lactation that excluded patients. Clinical symptoms, serum thyroxine and TRAb, thyroid ultrasound and orbital computed tomography together formed the diagnostic basis. TCR beta CDR3 region amplification was performed from RNA transcripts. First-round RT-PCR with HTBI primers amplified the TCR CDR3 region. TCRdb processed the multiplex PCR reads anew with MiXCR; each CDR3 protein has one entry. In the table there are 500,000 to 650,000 distinct CDR3 sequences, about 45% of which are singletons.

The chain employs TRBV7-2 and TRBJ1-6; D gene ambiguous. The source is an adult woman with Graves' disease, either hyperthyroidism or ophthalmopathy (not recorded which). The sequenced sample consisted of peripheral blood or thyroid tissue (not recorded which). Here the CDR3 DNA reads TGTGCCAGCAGCTTAGGTCGCTGGGTTTACAATTCACCCCTCCACTTT. Translating it yields CASSLGRWVYNSPLHF.